The 18 T cell receptor beta chains below come from one sample, sequenced in a study of T cells in women clearing cervical HPV infection. The method was immunoSEQ multiplex PCR; TCRdb's version includes in-frame clones alone and lacks a portion of them. The sample totals under 30,000 clones. Sequencing was done on a sample of blood buffy coat. The origin of the receptors is a woman between 18 and 70 years old with a cervical HPV16 infection that either progressed to CIN3+ or cleared (not recorded which).

Worth noting for this clone: The missing CDR3 end, 3 residues past where the read stops, is filled in from the germline J gene. This chain uses TRBV6-1 with TRBJ2-1, with 8 bases aligning to TRBD1. The CDR3 totals 16 residues. The ends lost 3 bases at V and 5 bases at J; junction bases unmatched: 9. Germline lookup yields CDR1 MNHNS and CDR2 SASEGT. Incomplete CDR3 DNA: TGTGCCAGCAGTGATAACCGGGACAGGTATCACAATGAG. This translates into CASSDNRDRYHNE. The full CDR3 is CASSDNRDRYHNEQFF.

The sequenced CDR3 bases are TGCGCCAGCAGCCAAAACTTCGGGACTAGCGGGTTCAATGAG. It encodes CASSQNFGTSGFNE. The entire CDR3 sequence reads CASSQNFGTSGFNEQFF. The gene calls are TRBV4-1 and TRBJ2-1, with 12 bases fitting TRBD2. The read falls 3 residues short of the CDR3 end, and the missing part is taken from the germline J gene. Germline V gene lookup returns CDR1 MGHRA and CDR2 YSYEKL. The ends lost 2 bases at V and 6 bases at J; junction bases unmatched: 8. This CDR3 is 17 amino acids long.

Comment on this clone: The read terminates 3 residues before the CDR3 end, so the remaining end is supplied by the germline J gene. The V and J genes are TRBV5-5 and TRBJ1-1; D is undetermined. CDR1 and CDR2 (germline): SGHKS, YYEKEE (reference sequence). V was pared by 1 base and J by 1 base, with 8 bases between. The CDR3 loop spans 14 amino acids. The CDR3 DNA, read in part, is TGTGCCAGCAGCTTGCGGGGAACGAACACTGAA. Its protein is CASSLRGTNTE. The full-length CDR3 reads as CASSLRGTNTEAFF.

Concerning this clone itself: Relative to the germline gene, one junction end is altered; a read error may explain this. The read gets to within 3 residues of the CDR3 end, and the germline J gene fills in the rest. This rearrangement joins TRBV10-3 to TRBJ2-1, with D possibly TRBD1 on 6 matching bases. CDR3 size: 14 residues. CDR1 and CDR2 (germline): ENHRY, SYGVKD. Incomplete CDR3 DNA: TGTGCCATCAGTGCGGGACACTCCAACAATGAG. The encoded protein is CAISAGHSNNE. The full CDR3 protein is CAISAGHSNNEQFF.

As regards this clone: The CDR3 is cut off 3 residues early in the read; its end comes from the germline J gene. V and J are TRBV7-3 and TRBJ1-2, with a tentative D call TRBD1 (5 bases). Germline lookup yields CDR1 SGHTA and CDR2 FQGTGA. The CDR3 covers 15 residues. The sequenced CDR3 bases are TGTGCCAGCAGTCGGGGACTAGCGGGAGTCGATACC. Translating it yields CASSRGLAGVDT. The CDR3, in full, reads CASSRGLAGVDTYTF.

About this clone: One end of the junction is discordant with germline, which a read error may explain. The CDR3 extends 3 residues past the end of the read, so its final part is completed from the germline J gene. The chain recombines TRBV20-1 with TRBJ2-3, with 7 bases aligning to TRBD1. This CDR3 has 12 residues. From germline, CDR1 is DFQATT and CDR2 SNEGSKA (reference sequence). CDR3 sequence reads: CSPNPGTDAQYF. The covered CDR3 bases are TGCAGTCCCAACCCAGGGACAGATGCG.

Of note for this clone: The read finishes 3 residues shy of the CDR3 end, and the germline J gene is used to complete it. The gene calls are TRBV20-1 and TRBJ2-1, with 10 bases fitting TRBD2. The CDR3 has 14 residues. V shed 4 bases, J shed 3 bases, and the junction held 3 bases outside the gene matches. Germline V gene lookup returns CDR1 DFQATT and CDR2 SNEGSKA (reference sequence). Here the CDR3 reads CSAIRLAGYNEQFF. Incomplete CDR3 DNA: TGCAGTGCTATAAGACTAGCGGGCTACAATGAG.

As concerns this clone: The missing CDR3 end, 3 residues past where the read stops, is filled in from the germline J gene. The chain carries TRBV5-6 and TRBJ1-2, with 8 bases identical to TRBD1. After removal of 4 bases from V and 4 bases from J, the junction contained 6 bases not matched to a gene. Germline CDR1 and CDR2: SGHDT and YYEEEE. This CDR3 is built from 14 residues. The CDR3 bases that were read are TGTGCCAGCAGCCTAGGACAGGGAGGCTATGGC. Translated: CASSLGQGGYG. The whole CDR3 sequence reads CASSLGQGGYGYTF.

Worth noting for this clone: With the read ending 3 residues before the CDR3 end, the germline J gene is used to fill in that end. The chain combines TRBV7-3 with TRBJ2-5; no clear D. The CDR3 is 15 residues long. Trimming pared 3 bases from V and 2 bases from J, leaving 13 bases between. The V gene's germline CDR1 is SGHTA and CDR2 FQGTGA. CDR3 DNA, as far as it was read: TGTGCCAGCAGCTTTGGTTCGGGTGTGCAAGAGACC. Translation: CASSFGSGVQET. The full CDR3 sequence reads CASSFGSGVQETQYF.

Concerning this clone: The read terminates 3 residues before the CDR3 end, so the remaining end is supplied by the germline J gene. The rearrangement links TRBV7-8 to TRBJ1-3, with D possibly matching TRBD1 (5 bases). The germline CDR1 and CDR2 sequences are SGHVS and FQNEAQ. The CDR3 sequence is 17 residues long. This CDR3 is CASSFDPRQSTPGTIYF. The part of the CDR3 DNA that was read is TGTGCCAGCAGCTTTGATCCCCGACAGAGTACGCCCGGAACC.

Concerning this clone itself: The read terminates 3 residues before the CDR3 end, so the remaining end is supplied by the germline J gene. This chain uses TRBV20-1 with TRBJ2-3; D not resolved. Germline V gene lookup returns CDR1 DFQATT and CDR2 SNEGSKA (reference sequence). The CDR3 is made up of 14 amino acids. V lost 0 bases and J lost 0, with 7 bases in between. CDR3 sequence reads: CSARDPRSTDTQYF. The part of the CDR3 DNA that was read is TGCAGTGCTAGAGATCCTAGGAGCACAGATACG.

As concerns this clone: The read is 3 residues too short to cover the CDR3 end, so that end is filled in from the germline J gene. V is TRBV11-3 and J is TRBJ2-1, with D tentatively TRBD2 (5 bases). Germline V gives CDR1 SGHNT, CDR2 YENEEA. V was trimmed by 3 bases and J by 5 bases, leaving 8 bases between them. This CDR3 comprises 13 residues. CDR3 sequence: CASSFRGNNEQFF. Partial CDR3 DNA: TGTGCCAGCAGCTTTCGGGGAAACAATGAG. The complete variable domain, with remaining parts taken from reference TRBV11-3 and TRBJ2-1, reads EAGVVQSPRYKIIEKKQPVAFWCNPISGHNTLYWYLQNLGQGPELLIRYENEEAVDDSQLPKDRFSAERLKGVDSTLKIQPAELGDSAVYLCASSFRGNNEQFFGPGTRLTVL.

The covered CDR3 bases are TGCAGTGCCCGGTCCGGGCCGTTAGACAGGGGAGTTCAGCCC. Translation gives CSARSGPLDRGVQP. The full CDR3 reads CSARSGPLDRGVQPQHF. The J gene is TRBJ1-5, the V gene TRBV20-1; the match to TRBD1 covers 8 bases. Read sequence stops 3 residues before the CDR3 end, and the germline J gene provides the missing end. Germline CDR1 and CDR2: DFQATT and SNEGSKA (reference sequence). The CDR3 is made up of 17 amino acids. Trimming cost V 6 bases and J 6 bases; bases outside gene matches: 19.

Regarding this clone: The read is 3 residues too short to cover the CDR3 end, so that end is filled in from the germline J gene. The chain uses TRBV19 and TRBJ1-2; D not resolved. V was pared by 3 bases and J by 7 bases, with 12 bases between. The CDR3 runs 13 residues. The V gene's germline CDR1 is LNHDA and CDR2 SQIVND (reference sequence). CDR3 residues: CASSIEIGVGYTF. The CDR3 DNA, read in part, is TGTGCCAGTAGTATTGAGATCGGGGTTGGC.

A remark on this clone: The read is 3 residues too short to cover the CDR3 end, so that end is filled in from the germline J gene. The rearrangement uses TRBV2 and TRBJ2-7; possibly TRBD2 for D (6 bases). CDR3 length: 13 residues. V was shortened by 4 bases and J by 4 bases, with 11 bases between the two germline ends. Germline V CDR1 and CDR2: SNHLY, FYNNEI. CDR3 sequence: CASSGDSGYEQYF. Incomplete CDR3 DNA: TGTGCCAGCAGTGGGGACTCGGGATACGAG.

The CDR3 region is CASSETRVMGNQPQHF. Incomplete CDR3 DNA: TGTGCCAGCTCAGAAACCAGGGTTATGGGCAATCAGCCC. The chain carries TRBV18 and TRBJ1-5, with a tentative D call TRBD1 (5 bases). The read terminates 3 residues before the CDR3 end, so the remaining end is supplied by the germline J gene. Germline V CDR1 and CDR2: KGHSH, LQKENI. V was clipped by 5 bases and J by 2 bases, with 16 bases between them. The CDR3 is 16 residues long.

Remarks on this clone: The sequence runs out 3 residues before the end of the CDR3; the remainder is reconstructed from the germline J gene. V usage is TRBV19 and J usage is TRBJ2-2, with 7 nucleotides matching TRBD1. Germline loops: CDR1 LNHDA, CDR2 SQIVND (reference sequence). V trimming: 3 bases; J trimming: 7 bases; junction bases outside the gene matches: 11. The CDR3 has 16 residues. The chain's CDR3 is CASSIPLQGSHGELFF. The sequenced part of the CDR3 DNA is TGTGCCAGTAGTATCCCGTTACAGGGGTCCCACGGGGAG.

On this clone: The read terminates 3 residues ahead of where the CDR3 ends, so the germline J gene completes it. The rearrangement uses TRBV5-1 and TRBJ2-2; D is possibly TRBD1 (7 bases). This CDR3 is 15 amino acids long. Trimming removed 2 bases at V and 4 bases at J, with 12 bases between. Germline V gives CDR1 SGHRS, CDR2 YFSETQ. CDR3 sequence reads: CASSFYRGLTGELFF. The covered CDR3 bases are TGCGCCAGCAGCTTTTACAGGGGACTCACCGGGGAG.